This T cell receptor beta chain was identified in a study of OX40 agonist ivuxolimab in advanced cancers. Study at large: In this cohort, patients received ivuxolimab, an agonistic anti-OX40 (CD134) antibody. Study-level results: At 0.1 to 3.0 mg/kg and by week 6, clonal expansion occurred in CD4+ and CD8+ blood T cells.

Here immunoSEQ multiplex PCR was the method, and the copy in TCRdb shows in-frame clones only, minus some. This sample has approximately 100,000 clones; roughly 87% occur once, and the top ten carry about 1.5%. Cycle 7 day 1, cycle 4 day 1, and baseline were the timepoints at which blood was sampled. V was trimmed by 4 bases and J by 0 bases, leaving 9 bases between them. This CDR3 has 14 amino acids. CDR1 MNHEY and CDR2 SMNVEV come from the germline V gene (reference sequence). There are a few counts of this clone. The antigen is not known. The TCR was taken from an adult with an advanced solid tumor such as melanoma, head and neck, liver or kidney cancer. The rearrangement joins TRBV27 to TRBJ1-2; D gene ambiguous. This specimen was CD4+ or CD8+ T cells sorted from blood, taken in a trial of the OX40 agonist ivuxolimab. CDR3 nucleotide sequence: TGTGCCAGCAGTTATAACCGGGCTAACTATGGCTACACCTTC. Translated: CASSYNRANYGYTF.